These 18 T cell receptor beta chains share one sample of origin, sequenced in a study of control samples from healthy donors and cancer patients. Assay: immunoSEQ multiplex PCR; the TCRdb copy retains only in-frame clones and omits some. The data show about 47,000 clones, 75% to 85% seen once. Sequenced: blood. The receptors come from a man aged 65 to 79 in good health.

This chain joins TRBV19 and TRBJ1-6, with D unresolved. The V gene's germline CDR1 is LNHDA and CDR2 SQIVND (reference sequence). This CDR3 region has 13 residues. Trimming took off 9 bases at V and 8 bases at J, with 14 bases between the two ends. CDR3 nucleotides: TGTGCCAGCCACCGAGCCGTGGATTCACCCCTCCACTTT. Its translation is CASHRAVDSPLHF.

This chain joins TRBV5-1 and TRBJ2-1; D might be TRBD1 (5 bases). The germline V gene encodes CDR1 SGHRS and CDR2 YFSETQ. This CDR3 has 13 amino acids. V was clipped by 2 bases and J by 8 bases, with 11 bases between them. The CDR3 protein is CASSLGAGDEQFF. The CDR3 DNA reads TGCGCCAGCAGCTTAGGGGCTGGGGATGAGCAGTTCTTC.

This rearrangement joins TRBV7-2 to TRBJ2-5, with 12 bases that match TRBD2. The CDR3 is made up of 16 amino acids. V shed 5 bases and J 2 bases; nucleotides not matched to a gene: 6. Germline V gene lookup returns CDR1 SGHTA and CDR2 FQGNSA. The DNA of the CDR3 is TGTGCCAGCAGCCCTCGGACTAGCGGGGTGCAAGAGACCCAGTACTTC. Translating it yields CASSPRTSGVQETQYF.

This chain links TRBV5-1 with TRBJ2-2, with TRBD2 matching 9 bases. CDR1 SGHRS and CDR2 YFSETQ come from the germline V gene. V shed 4 bases, J shed 0 bases, and the junction held 7 bases outside the gene matches. The CDR3 length is 17 residues. As DNA, the CDR3 is TGCGCCAGCAGCCCCTCTGCTAGCGGGACGAACACCGGGGAGCTGTTTTTT. Translating it yields CASSPSASGTNTGELFF.

The count of this clone is one. The genes are TRBV10-3 and TRBJ2-1; 11 bases agree with TRBD2. This CDR3 is 17 amino acids long. The V gene end was trimmed by 6 bases and the J gene end by 0 bases; junction bases not matched to a gene: 7. Germline assignment: CDR1 ENHRY and CDR2 SYGVKD. The CDR3 reads CAIRSSGGGSSYNEQFF. The DNA for the CDR3 is TGTGCCATCAGAAGTAGCGGGGGGGGTAGCTCCTACAATGAGCAGTTCTTC.

The genes are TRBV19 and TRBJ2-7; 7 bases match TRBD1. V was clipped by 6 bases and J by 2 bases; unmatched bases: 4. Germline lookup yields CDR1 LNHDA and CDR2 SQIVND (reference sequence). CDR3 length equals 13 residues. The CDR3 DNA sequence: TGTGCCAGTAGCAAAGACAGGGCCTACGAGCAGTACTTC. It specifies CASSKDRAYEQYF.

V is TRBV5-4 and J is TRBJ1-2; D not resolved. Germline V lookup: CDR1 SGHNT, CDR2 YYREEE (reference sequence). V was clipped by 5 bases and J by 0 bases, with 8 bases between them. The CDR3 contains 13 residues. The CDR3 coding sequence is TGTGCCAGCAGAAAAGCAGCTAACTATGGCTACACCTTC. It encodes CASRKAANYGYTF.

The chain combines TRBV5-4 with TRBJ2-5; the match to TRBD2 covers 10 bases. Unmatched junction bases numbered 10, after V lost 3 bases and J lost 5 bases. This CDR3 has 16 residues. Germline V gives CDR1 SGHNT, CDR2 YYREEE (reference sequence). The CDR3 sequence is CASSSTTSGRGETQYF. The CDR3 DNA reads TGTGCCAGCAGCTCCACGACTAGCGGGCGGGGGGAGACCCAGTACTTC.

The chain has TRBV5-1 and TRBJ2-2; 11 bases align to TRBD2. The germline V gene has CDR1 SGHRS and CDR2 YFSETQ. The length of the CDR3 is 15 residues. The junction had 4 bases not matched to a gene; V was cut back by 3 bases and J by 6 bases. CDR3 bases: TGCGCCAGCAGCTATAGCGGGGGGGCCGCCGGGGAGCTGTTTTTT. Translating it yields CASSYSGGAAGELFF.

The V call is TRBV6-5, the J call TRBJ1-3, with TRBD1 identical over 9 bases. V shed 2 bases and J 4 bases; nucleotides not matched to a gene: 3. This CDR3 has 15 amino acids. Germline V gives CDR1 MNHEY, CDR2 SVGAGI. The CDR3 here is CASSYGTGTGNTIYF. The CDR3, as DNA: TGTGCCAGCAGTTACGGGACAGGGACGGGAAACACCATATATTTT.

This chain uses TRBV7-9 with TRBJ1-2; D might be TRBD1 (6 bases). V gave up 1 base and J gave up 2 bases, with 11 bases separating them. This CDR3 spans 15 amino acids. Germline V CDR1 and CDR2: SEHNR, FQNEAQ (reference sequence). CDR3 coding DNA: TGTGCCAGCAGCTTAGTACGGCAGGGGAACTATGGCTACACCTTC. Encoded protein: CASSLVRQGNYGYTF.

This chain uses TRBV11-2 with TRBJ1-2; the D gene is possibly TRBD1 (6 bases). The CDR3 loop spans 17 amino acids. CDR1 SGHAT and CDR2 FQNNGV come from the germline V gene. V was trimmed by 4 bases and J by 4 bases, leaving 22 bases between them. The CDR3 coding sequence is TGTGCCAGCAGCTCCCTCAGGGTTGGGGGCCGTCGCTATGGCTACACCTTC. The encoded protein is CASSSLRVGGRRYGYTF.

This chain joins TRBV5-1 and TRBJ1-2; no clear D. This CDR3 has 15 amino acids. Trimming removed 0 bases at V and 2 bases at J, with 11 bases between. The germline V gene has CDR1 SGHRS and CDR2 YFSETQ. In nucleotides, the CDR3 is TGCGCCAGCAGCTTGGTCGGCAATGAGAACTATGGCTACACCTTC. It yields the protein CASSLVGNENYGYTF.

About this clone itself: Relative to the germline gene, one junction end is altered; a read error may explain this. The V call is TRBV18, the J call TRBJ2-1; TRBD1 is a possible D gene (6 bases). The CDR3 has 11 amino acids. The germline gives CDR1 KGHSH, CDR2 LQKENI. CDR3 DNA sequence: TGTGCCAGCTCACAGACAGGCGAGACAGTCTTC. This encodes CASSQTGETVF.

The J gene is TRBJ1-2, the V gene TRBV6-4; 8 bases match TRBD1. The germline V gene encodes CDR1 MRHNA and CDR2 SNTAGT. The CDR3 spans 12 residues. With 4 bases clipped from V and 14 bases from J, the junction kept 9 bases outside the gene matches. CDR3 DNA: TGTGCCAGCAGTGCTCCGGGACAGGTTTTGACCTTC. This sequence encodes CASSAPGQVLTF.

This clone was counted a few times. The J gene is TRBJ2-7, the V gene TRBV7-6; 10 bases line up with TRBD2. The V gene's germline CDR1 is SGHVS and CDR2 FNYEAQ. The CDR3 contains 16 residues. Unmatched junction bases numbered 14, after V lost 5 bases and J lost 7 bases. The CDR3 region is CASSPGGLAGEEEQYF. DNA of the CDR3: TGTGCCAGCAGCCCAGGGGGCCTAGCGGGAGAGGAGGAGCAGTACTTC.

The CDR3 here is CASSLTGQGRMKTQYF. DNA of the CDR3: TGTGCCAGCAGCTTAACGGGACAGGGGAGGATGAAGACCCAGTACTTC. The rearrangement links TRBV7-9 to TRBJ2-5; 10 bases match TRBD1. The CDR3 runs to 16 residues. The junction had 9 bases not matched to a gene; V was cut back by 2 bases and J by 6 bases. Germline-derived CDR1 and CDR2 are SEHNR and FQNEAQ (reference sequence).

This CDR3 is CATWRQGLAYEQYF. As DNA, the CDR3 is TGTGCCACATGGCGACAGGGGCTTGCTTACGAGCAGTACTTC. The chain joins TRBV6-5 to TRBJ2-7, with 8 bases fitting TRBD1. V shed 10 bases, J shed 4 bases, and the junction held 12 bases outside the gene matches. The germline CDR1 and CDR2 sequences are MNHEY and SVGAGI. The CDR3 extends over 14 amino acids.